Presented here are 31 T cell receptor beta chains from one specimen sequenced in a study of T cells in Graves' hyperthyroidism and ophthalmopathy. Amplification of TCR beta CDR3 regions used RNA as the template. First-round RT-PCR targeting the TCR CDR3 was performed with the HTBI primer set. TCRdb reanalysed the multiplex PCR reads using MiXCR and keeps one entry per CDR3 protein. The repertoire consists of fewer than 350,000 distinct CDR3 sequences, with roughly 13% occurring once and the leading ten covering roughly 7.9%. What was sequenced was blood. These receptors were taken from a woman aged 35 to 49 with Graves' hyperthyroidism.

The table lists this clonotype with many counts. V gene TRBV20-1 combines with J gene TRBJ2-7, with 10 bases identical to TRBD2. The CDR3 has 13 amino acids. V lost 6 bases to trimming and J lost 0 bases; unmatched junction nucleotides: 2. Germline V gene sequence: CDR1 DFQATT, CDR2 SNEGSKA (reference sequence). CDR3: CSAPSGSSYEQYF. The CDR3 DNA follows: TGCAGTGCCCCTAGCGGGAGCTCCTACGAGCAGTACTTC.

Many counts were recorded for this clonotype. The V and J genes are TRBV7-3 and TRBJ1-2, with D tentatively TRBD1 (6 bases). V lost 0 bases to trimming and J lost 0 bases, with 8 bases between them. Germline V gene lookup returns CDR1 SGHTA and CDR2 FQGTGA. CDR3 length: 15 residues. This CDR3 is CASSLTGTSNYGYTF. The CDR3 DNA is TGTGCCAGCAGCTTAACAGGGACATCTAACTATGGCTACACCTTC.

This clonotype was counted many times. The V and J genes are TRBV24-1 and TRBJ2-3, with D possibly matching TRBD2 (6 bases). The CDR3 consists of 16 residues. The germline gives CDR1 KGHDR, CDR2 SFDVKD. V gave up 2 bases and J gave up 2 bases, with 13 bases separating them. The CDR3 spells CATSDSRRGLTDTQYF. The CDR3 DNA reads as TGTGCCACCAGTGATTCGCGACGGGGACTCACAGATACGCAGTATTTT.

This clonotype was counted ten times or more. V gene TRBV5-1 combines with J gene TRBJ1-1; 7 bases fit TRBD1. The CDR3 is made up of 13 amino acids. The junction had 6 bases not matched to a gene; V was cut back by 5 bases and J by 5 bases. Germline V gene data show CDR1 as SGHRS and CDR2 as YFSETQ. The CDR3 sequence is CASSYDRATEAFF. The CDR3 nucleotides are TGCGCCAGCAGTTACGACAGGGCAACTGAAGCTTTCTTT.

The genes are TRBV25-1 and TRBJ1-2, with D tentatively TRBD1 (5 bases). The CDR3 spans 14 residues. The V gene lost 6 bases and the J gene lost 9 bases, with 20 bases spanning the gap. Looked up from germline, CDR1 is MGHDK and CDR2 is SYGVNS. The CDR3 DNA sequence: TGTGCCAGCAGCCCTCCGGGGTTGGGGGGGAGCTACACCTTC. Encoded protein: CASSPPGLGGSYTF.

This clonotype was seen at least ten times. The rearrangement uses TRBV2 and TRBJ1-2; 8 bases fit TRBD1. The CDR3 has 14 amino acids. Per germline, CDR1 SNHLY and CDR2 FYNNEI. V lost 4 bases and J lost 6; bases outside the gene matches: 7. The CDR3 bases are TGTGCCAGCAGTGCTGGACAGGGTTCGGATGGCTACACCTTC. It translates to CASSAGQGSDGYTF.

In this sample, this clonotype turned up a few times. This chain connects TRBV6-4 to TRBJ2-1; 9 nucleotides match TRBD1. The CDR3 contains 15 residues. CDR1 is MRHNA, CDR2 SNTAGT, per germline. J was trimmed by 5 bases and V by 2 bases; bases with no gene match: 4. As DNA, the CDR3 is TGTGCCAGCAGTGACGGACAGGGGAGGAACAATGAGCAGTTCTTC. As protein: CASSDGQGRNNEQFF.

This clonotype was seen a handful of times. The gene calls are TRBV7-2 and TRBJ2-4; 7 bases agree with TRBD2. The CDR3 is 14 residues long. J gave up 8 bases and V 6 bases, and 10 bases lay outside the gene matches. Germline-derived CDR1 and CDR2 are SGHTA and FQGNSA. This CDR3 reads CASRGGGSGDIQYF. CDR3 coding DNA: TGTGCCAGCAGGGGGGGGGGGTCTGGGGACATTCAGTACTTC.

This clonotype was counted a few times. This sequence joins TRBV5-5 and TRBJ2-2, with 12 bases identical to TRBD2. CDR3 size: 18 residues. The trim removed 2 bases at V and 7 bases at J, leaving 12 bases unmatched. The germline CDR1 and CDR2 sequences are SGHKS and YYEKEE (reference sequence). CDR3 amino acids: CASSLHTPSGRASGELFF. DNA of the CDR3: TGTGCCAGCAGCTTACATACACCTAGCGGGAGGGCCAGCGGGGAGCTGTTTTTT.

The chain recombines TRBV5-1 with TRBJ1-1; weak D call: TRBD1 (6 bases). The V gene's germline CDR1 is SGHRS and CDR2 YFSETQ. Trimming left V 3 bases short and J 4 bases short, with 13 bases between. The CDR3 has 14 residues. CDR3 sequence: CASSSRGGVTEAFF. CDR3 in DNA: TGCGCCAGCAGCTCCAGAGGGGGGGTCACTGAAGCTTTCTTT.

As for this clonotype: A much larger clonotype is one base distant, so this may be a read error. The chain is built from TRBV6-1 and TRBJ1-6, with D perhaps matching TRBD1 (6 bases). The V gene's germline CDR1 is MNHNS and CDR2 SASEGT. The CDR3 has 16 residues. V lost 6 bases, J lost 5 bases, and 17 bases lay in between. CDR3 nucleotide sequence: TGTGCCAGCAGGGGAAGGGGGGGTAACCATAATTCACCCCTCCACTTT. Its protein product is CASRGRGGNHNSPLHF.

Ten or more counts support this clonotype. The chain recombines TRBV5-1 with TRBJ2-1; TRBD1 matches at 12 bases. V shed 3 bases and J 6 bases; nucleotides not matched to a gene: 4. The CDR3 loop spans 15 amino acids. The germline V gene has CDR1 SGHRS and CDR2 YFSETQ. The CDR3 here is CASSWDRGPFNEQFF. The CDR3 DNA reads TGCGCCAGCAGCTGGGACAGGGGGCCTTTCAATGAGCAGTTCTTC.

The chain has TRBV6-1 and TRBJ2-7; possible D gene TRBD2, 5 bases. Germline values: CDR1 MNHNS, CDR2 SASEGT. This CDR3 spans 12 amino acids. V shed 6 bases and J shed 5 bases, with 11 bases lying between them. The CDR3 is CASRSPGDEQYF. DNA of the CDR3: TGTGCCAGCAGGAGCCCCGGGGACGAGCAGTACTTC.

This clonotype was seen repeatedly, ten times or more. This chain uses TRBV24-1 with TRBJ1-2; 7 nucleotides align to TRBD1. The CDR3 runs 14 residues. V gave up 6 bases and J gave up 4 bases; unmatched junction bases: 7. The germline gives CDR1 KGHDR, CDR2 SFDVKD. The CDR3 reads CATSRQGPLYGYTF. CDR3 nucleotides: TGTGCCACCAGTCGACAGGGCCCACTCTATGGCTACACCTTC.

Many counts were recorded for this clonotype. This chain uses TRBV6-2 or TRBV6-3 with TRBJ1-2; D is uncertain. The CDR3 is 14 residues long. Per the germline V gene, CDR1 is MNHEY and CDR2 is SVGEGT. Trimming pared 7 bases from V and 4 bases from J, leaving 16 bases between. The CDR3 here is CASTRHGSTYGYTF. The CDR3 bases are TGTGCCAGCACCCGTCACGGCTCAACCTATGGCTACACCTTC.

V gene TRBV28 combines with J gene TRBJ1-5; TRBD1 matches at 7 bases. J gave up 5 bases and V 3 bases, and 13 bases lay outside the gene matches. CDR3 length equals 17 residues. Germline V lookup: CDR1 MDHEN, CDR2 SYDVKM. CDR3 sequence: CASSFPPYQDRDQPQHF. The DNA of the CDR3 is TGTGCCAGCAGTTTTCCACCGTACCAAGACAGGGATCAGCCCCAGCATTTT.

V and J are TRBV7-2 and TRBJ2-1, with D perhaps TRBD1 (7 bases). Trimming shortened V by 5 bases and J by 9 bases, and 26 bases separated the two germline ends. Per the germline V gene, CDR1 is SGHTA and CDR2 is FQGNSA. This CDR3 contains 17 residues. This chain's CDR3 is CASSQAGGLGGDFEQFF. CDR3 in DNA: TGTGCCAGCAGCCAAGCAGGGGGTCTCGGGGGAGACTTTGAGCAGTTCTTC. The full variable domain, with the rest looked up from reference TRBV7-2 and TRBJ2-1, is GAGVSQSPSNKVTEKGKDVELRCDPISGHTALYWYRQSLGQGLEFLIYFQGNSAPDKSGLPSDRFSAERTGGSVSTLTIQRTQQEDSAVYLCASSQAGGLGGDFEQFFGPGTRLTVL.

At least ten counts were recorded for this clonotype. Here the CDR3 reads CATSDGDRARDGYTF. The CDR3 nucleotides read TGTGCCACCAGTGATGGGGACAGGGCCAGAGATGGCTACACCTTC. The chain has TRBV24-1 and TRBJ1-2; 9 bases align to TRBD1. The CDR3 runs 15 residues. CDR1 KGHDR and CDR2 SFDVKD come from the germline V gene. V shed 3 bases, J shed 6 bases, and the junction held 7 bases outside the gene matches.

Ten or more counts support this clonotype. The V gene is TRBV28, the J gene TRBJ1-2; TRBD1 matches 7 bases. J gave up 3 bases and V 6 bases, and 4 bases lay outside the gene matches. The CDR3 length is 13 residues. Germline V CDR1 and CDR2: MDHEN, SYDVKM. The CDR3 DNA reads as TGTGCCAGCAGAATAACAGGGGACTATGGCTACACCTTC. Protein sequence: CASRITGDYGYTF.

This chain connects TRBV15 to TRBJ1-4; D remains ambiguous. V lost 3 bases and J 5 bases, leaving 7 bases between the germline ends. The CDR3 totals 13 residues. The germline CDR1 and CDR2 sequences are LNHNV and YYDKDF (reference sequence). CDR3 DNA sequence: TGTGCCACCAGCAGCCGATTAAATGAAAAACTGTTTTTT. Protein: CATSSRLNEKLFF.

The V call is TRBV4-1, the J call TRBJ2-5, with D perhaps TRBD1 or TRBD2 (5 bases each). The CDR3 runs to 15 residues. Germline V CDR1 and CDR2: MGHRA, YSYEKL. V lost 4 bases and J lost 4, with 16 bases in between. The CDR3 loop is CASSLAGTPGETQYF. The CDR3 nucleotides read TGCGCCAGCAGCCTCGCCGGGACCCCGGGAGAGACCCAGTACTTC.

The sample holds many counts of this clonotype. The chain uses TRBV7-3 and TRBJ2-1; the match to TRBD2 covers 11 bases. The CDR3 runs to 15 residues. Germline V gene sequence: CDR1 SGHTA, CDR2 FQGTGA. The V and J ends lost 5 bases and 5 bases, in that order; junction bases with no gene match: 5. CDR3 loop: CASSPRLAGHNEQFF. The CDR3 bases are TGTGCCAGCAGCCCCCGACTAGCGGGGCACAATGAGCAGTTCTTC.

This clonotype occurred many times. The chain carries TRBV12-3 or TRBV12-4 and TRBJ1-2, with TRBD1 as a possible D gene (5 bases). Trimming took 4 bases from V and 7 from J, leaving 13 bases between them. CDR3 length equals 13 residues. The CDR3 DNA is TGTGCCAGCAGTTACGGGGGTGGAGGTGGCTACACCTTC. This translates into CASSYGGGGGYTF.

This clonotype was seen at least ten times. The chain couples TRBV5-1 to TRBJ2-7; 11 nucleotides align to TRBD2. Germline V CDR1 and CDR2: SGHRS, YFSETQ. CDR3 size: 15 residues. After removal of 4 bases from V and 0 bases from J, the junction contained 3 bases not matched to a gene. The CDR3 loop is CASSDGTSGSYEQYF. The DNA for the CDR3 is TGCGCCAGCAGCGATGGGACTAGCGGCTCCTACGAGCAGTACTTC.

This rearrangement joins TRBV7-9 to TRBJ2-7; the D call may be TRBD1 or TRBD2 (5 bases each). V lost 5 bases and J 2 bases, leaving 19 bases between the germline ends. Germline V gene sequence: CDR1 SEHNR, CDR2 FQNEAQ (reference sequence). CDR3 length: 16 amino acids. The CDR3 protein is CASSPSGSRRTYEQYF. CDR3 nucleotide sequence: TGTGCCAGCAGCCCATCAGGGAGTCGACGAACCTACGAGCAGTACTTC.

This clonotype was found many times. This chain links TRBV24-1 with TRBJ1-4, with 8 positions matching TRBD1. V trimming: 2 bases; J trimming: 4 bases; junction bases outside the gene matches: 8. CDR1 and CDR2 (germline): KGHDR, SFDVKD. CDR3 length equals 17 residues. CDR3 region: CATSDSRTGPVNEKLFF. The DNA of the CDR3 is TGTGCCACCAGTGATTCCAGGACAGGGCCAGTTAATGAAAAACTGTTTTTT.

This clonotype has ten or more counts. A single base separates this from a much larger clone, so it may be a read error. The J gene is TRBJ1-5, the V gene TRBV28; D unclear. The CDR3 is 14 residues long. Germline CDR1 and CDR2: MDHEN and SYDVKM. For the CDR3, the DNA is TGTGCCAGCAGTTTGGGAGAGAGCAATCAGCCCCATCATTTT. It is translated as CASSLGESNQPHHF.

This clonotype was counted ten times or more. The chain couples TRBV11-3 to TRBJ1-1; no definite D call. V shed 0 bases and J shed 7 bases, with 3 bases lying between them. The CDR3 runs 11 residues. Germline V gene sequence: CDR1 SGHNT, CDR2 YENEEA. The CDR3 sequence is CASSLDLEAFF. The DNA for the CDR3 is TGTGCCAGCAGCTTAGATCTTGAAGCTTTCTTT.

J is TRBJ1-1 and V is TRBV11-2; D is unclear. V was trimmed by 2 bases and J by 1 base, leaving 11 bases between them. Germline loops: CDR1 SGHAT, CDR2 FQNNGV. CDR3 length equals 15 residues. The CDR3 is CASSLPNRPNTEAFF. DNA for the CDR3: TGTGCCAGCAGCTTACCTAACAGACCGAACACTGAAGCTTTCTTT. The full variable domain, in which reference TRBV11-2 and TRBJ1-1 provide the parts outside the CDR3, is EAGVAQSPRYKIIEKRQSVAFWCNPISGHATLYWYQQILGQGPKLLIQFQNNGVVDDSQLPKDRFSAERLKGVDSTLKIQPAKLEDSAVYLCASSLPNRPNTEAFFGQGTRLTVV.

The table lists this clonotype with a few counts. CDR3 region: CASSQDLLGAGISYEQYF. As DNA, the CDR3 is TGCGCCAGCAGCCAAGATCTCTTAGGAGCGGGTATATCCTACGAGCAGTACTTC. The J gene is TRBJ2-7, the V gene TRBV4-1, with D perhaps TRBD2 (6 bases). The CDR3 covers 18 residues. V was trimmed by 0 bases and J by 1 base, leaving 19 bases between them. Per germline, CDR1 MGHRA and CDR2 YSYEKL.

This clonotype appeared many times. V gene TRBV4-2 combines with J gene TRBJ2-5, with D perhaps TRBD2 (6 bases). Per germline, CDR1 LGHNA and CDR2 YNFKEQ. The CDR3 is 14 residues long. The V end lost 1 base, the J end lost 4 bases, and 10 bases lay between the germline ends. The CDR3 spells CASSQAEGGETQYF. For the CDR3, the DNA is TGTGCCAGCAGCCAAGCGGAGGGTGGAGAGACCCAGTACTTC.